The clone carrying this T cell receptor beta chain was found a few times. Its antigen is currently unknown. These data originate in a study of T cells after yellow fever vaccination. Across the whole study: Fractions of limited cellularity were prepared by means of SMART-Seq v4 Ultra Low Input. Overall study results and limits: The booster saw the reappearance of most primary-vaccination clones (roughly 96% CD4, about 85% CD8). A small proportion of clonotypes was detected in both the CD4 and CD8 compartments.

5'RACE template switching generated TCR cDNA, adding a universal primer site and UMIs. One entry per CDR3 protein results from TCRdb running MiXCR on the 5' RACE reads. The sample holds around 330,000 distinct CDR3 sequences; more than 3% are singletons and the top ten take 20% to 25%. The material was PBMCs, obtained on the day of the yellow fever booster vaccination. This clonotype was obtained from a man aged 18 to 29 who received the YFV17D yellow fever vaccine.

CDR3 region: CASSLVAEGGYTF. The CDR3 DNA reads TGCGCCAGCAGCTTGGTGGCGGAGGGTGGCTACACCTTC. This sequence joins TRBV5-1 and TRBJ1-2; D ambiguous. The CDR3 contains 13 residues. Germline V CDR1 and CDR2: SGHRS, YFSETQ. V dropped 0 bases and J dropped 7 bases, with 10 bases sitting between them.